These T cell receptor beta chains were read from a single sample in a study of blood T cell repertoires in COVID-19. TCRdb's copy holds only in-frame clones and misses some; the assay was immunoSEQ multiplex PCR. The table has fewer than 180,000 clones, 80% to 90% seen once. Sequenced: peripheral blood. Receptors were obtained from a man in his 70s with acute or convalescent COVID-19. The CDR3 runs from the conserved cysteine through the conserved F or W. A D gene is named only where the DNA matches it firmly. Part of the rows lack a size; the others show once, few, many or a class for expanded clones.

d_call | j_call | v_call | clone_size | cdr3_aa | cdr3_nt
- | TRBJ2-2 | TRBV2 | - | CASSDRGHTGELFF | TGTGCCAGCAGTGACAGGGGCCACACCGGGGAGCTGTTTTTT
- | TRBJ1-1 | TRBV4-3 | - | CASSQVDRVNTEAFF | TGCGCCAGCAGCCAAGTGGACAGAGTGAACACTGAAGCTTTCTTT
TRBD1 | TRBJ2-6 | TRBV6-4 | once | CASSATGQGNSGANVLTF | TGTGCCAGCAGTGCCACTGGACAGGGAAACTCTGGGGCCAACGTCCTGACTTTC
- | TRBJ2-5 | TRBV24-1 | - | CATSDRETQYF | TGTGCCACCAGTGATCGGGAGACCCAGTACTTC
- | TRBJ2-6 | TRBV6-2/TRBV6-3 | - | CASSYSRVRTSGANVLTF | TGTGCCAGCAGTTACTCGAGGGTCAGAACCTCCGGGGCCAACGTCCTGACTTTC
- | TRBJ2-5 | TRBV4-1 | - | CASSQTGSYQETQYF | TGCGCCAGCAGCCAAACAGGGTCGTACCAAGAGACCCAGTACTTC
- | TRBJ1-1 | TRBV6-5 | - | CASSLRYTEAFF | TGTGCCAGCAGCCTAAGATACACTGAAGCTTTCTTT
- | TRBJ1-1 | TRBV7-2 | once | CASSFPGGREAFF | TGTGCCAGCAGCTTTCCAGGCGGGCGGGAAGCTTTCTTT
TRBD1 | TRBJ1-4 | TRBV7-9 | - | CASSLGGQGMTNEKLFF | TGTGCCAGCAGCTTGGGGGGACAGGGGATGACTAATGAAAAACTGTTTTTT
TRBD2 | TRBJ2-7 | TRBV9 | - | CASSLLGLAGVREQYF | TGTGCCAGCAGCCTCCTCGGACTAGCGGGAGTTCGCGAGCAGTACTTC
TRBD2 | TRBJ2-3 | TRBV5-1 | - | CASSQTSSGRLTDTQYF | TGCGCCAGCAGCCAGACCTCTAGCGGGAGGCTGACAGATACGCAGTATTTT
TRBD1 | TRBJ2-6 | TRBV25-1 | - | CASRADRAGANVLTF | TGTGCCAGCAGGGCCGACAGGGCTGGGGCCAACGTCCTGACTTTC
- | TRBJ2-5 | TRBV5-5 | - | CASSLRGQETQYF | TGTGCCAGCAGCTTGAGGGGTCAAGAGACCCAGTACTTC
TRBD2 | TRBJ2-7 | TRBV28 | - | CASSLWASGYEQYF | TGTGCCAGCAGTTTATGGGCTAGCGGCTACGAGCAGTACTTC
- | TRBJ1-2 | TRBV18 | - | CASSPLDSIFYGYTF | TGTGCCAGCTCACCACTGGACAGCATCTTCTATGGCTACACCTTC
TRBD2 | TRBJ2-5 | TRBV7-6 | - | CASSLGLAVKETQYF | TGTGCCAGCAGCTTGGGACTAGCGGTGAAAGAGACCCAGTACTTC
TRBD1 | TRBJ2-5 | TRBV7-3 | few | CASSPQGAGETQYF | TGTGCCAGCAGCCCTCAGGGGGCGGGCGAGACCCAGTACTTC
- | TRBJ2-3 | TRBV9 | - | CASSVVQDEDTQYF | TGTGCCAGCAGCGTAGTTCAGGATGAAGATACGCAGTATTTT
TRBD1 | TRBJ1-2 | TRBV10-3 | - | CAIRAGQGNNYGYTF | TGTGCCATCAGAGCGGGACAGGGCAATAACTATGGCTACACCTTC
- | TRBJ1-2 | TRBV9 | few | CASSVVSDYGYTF | TGTGCCAGCAGCGTAGTGTCCGACTATGGCTACACCTTC
- | TRBJ1-5 | TRBV7-2 | - | CASSLGGGTDQPQHF | TGTGCCAGCAGCTTAGGGGGGGGGACGGATCAGCCCCAGCATTTT
- | TRBJ1-2 | TRBV19 | few | CASSISPPGGEGYTF | TGTGCCAGTAGTATAAGCCCCCCGGGAGGAGAGGGCTACACCTTC
TRBD2 | TRBJ2-1 | TRBV14 | - | CASSQALAGDNEQFF | TGTGCCAGCAGCCAAGCACTAGCGGGAGACAATGAGCAGTTCTTC
- | TRBJ2-5 | TRBV4-3 | - | CASSQEGGGTQYF | TGCGCCAGCAGCCAAGAGGGGGGGGGCACCCAGTACTTC
- | TRBJ2-1 | TRBV7-2 | - | CASSSGTTRKNEQFF | TGTGCCAGCAGCTCCGGGACAACCCGAAAAAATGAGCAGTTCTTC
TRBD1 | TRBJ2-2 | TRBV7-7 | once | CASSLGQGSTGELFF | TGTGCTAGCAGCTTGGGACAGGGAAGTACCGGGGAGCTGTTTTTT
- | TRBJ1-2 | TRBV5-1 | - | CASSLSESYGYTF | TGCGCCAGCAGCTTGAGCGAAAGCTATGGCTACACCTTC
- | TRBJ1-2 | TRBV30 | - | CAWRRDSNYGYTF | TGTGCCTGGAGGAGAGACAGTAACTATGGCTACACCTTC
TRBD2 | TRBJ2-5 | TRBV14 | - | CASSQYRGAGGTETQYF | TGTGCCAGCAGCCAATACAGGGGAGCGGGAGGGACCGAGACCCAGTACTTC
- | TRBJ2-7 | TRBV6-4 | - | CASSEYGQISYEQYF | TGTGCCAGCAGTGAATACGGACAGATCTCCTACGAGCAGTACTTC
- | TRBJ2-3 | TRBV7-3 | - | CASSIGDTQYF | TGTGCCAGCAGCATCGGGGATACGCAGTATTTT
TRBD2 | TRBJ2-1 | TRBV10-3 | - | CAISFLAVSSYNEQFF | TGTGCCATCAGTTTCCTAGCGGTGAGCTCCTACAATGAGCAGTTCTTC
TRBD1 | TRBJ2-7 | TRBV6-2/TRBV6-3 | - | CASSDGTGKGAQYF | TGTGCCAGCAGTGACGGGACAGGTAAAGGTGCGCAGTACTTC
TRBD1 | TRBJ1-4 | TRBV5-1 | - | CASPLGTAINEKLFF | TGCGCCAGCCCACTAGGGACAGCCATTAATGAAAAACTGTTTTTT
TRBD1 | TRBJ2-7 | TRBV7-2 | - | CASSLRTGTYEQYF | TGTGCCAGCAGCTTAAGGACAGGTACTTACGAGCAGTACTTC
TRBD1 | TRBJ1-2 | TRBV9 | - | CASSARDRGRGNYGYTF | TGTGCCAGCAGCGCCCGGGACAGGGGACGGGGAAACTATGGCTACACCTTC
TRBD1 | TRBJ1-6 | TRBV6-5 | - | CASITGAANSPLHF | TGTGCCAGCATTACAGGGGCCGCGAATTCACCCCTCCACTTT
- | TRBJ2-7 | TRBV7-8 | - | CASSSRGYEQYF | TGTGCCAGCAGCTCAAGGGGGTACGAGCAGTACTTC
TRBD2 | TRBJ2-5 | TRBV30 | - | CAWSVSLGGRRQETQYF | TGTGCCTGGAGTGTTTCGCTTGGCGGGAGGAGGCAGGAGACCCAGTACTTC
TRBD2 | TRBJ2-7 | TRBV4-1 | - | CASSQQGGNSYEQYF | TGCGCCAGCAGCCAACAGGGAGGGAACTCCTACGAGCAGTACTTC
TRBD2 | TRBJ2-7 | TRBV9 | - | CASSLIAGAGYEQYF | TGTGCCAGCAGCCTAATAGCGGGAGCGGGTTACGAGCAGTACTTC
- | TRBJ2-7 | TRBV6-5 | - | CASSSLYYEQYF | TGTGCCAGCAGTTCCCTTTATTACGAGCAGTACTTC
- | TRBJ2-7 | TRBV15 | - | CATSESRVPTYEQYF | TGTGCCACCAGCGAGAGCCGAGTTCCCACCTACGAGCAGTACTTC
- | TRBJ2-3 | TRBV6-2/TRBV6-3 | - | CASSYSVVQTDTQYF | TGTGCCAGCAGTTACTCGGTGGTACAGACAGATACGCAGTATTTT
- | TRBJ1-2 | TRBV4-3 | - | CASSQSGRLSNYGYTF | TGCGCCAGCAGCCAATCAGGGAGGCTTTCTAACTATGGCTACACCTTC
- | TRBJ1-5 | TRBV5-1 | - | CASSYGGDNQPQHF | TGCGCCAGCAGCTATGGGGGCGACAATCAGCCCCAGCATTTT
TRBD1 | TRBJ2-2 | TRBV18 | once | CASSSLDRRMFF | TGTGCCAGCTCGTCCCTGGACAGGAGGATGTTTTTT
- | TRBJ2-5 | TRBV6-1 | - | CASSEARGWQETQYF | TGTGCCAGCAGTGAAGCCAGGGGCTGGCAAGAGACCCAGTACTTC
- | TRBJ1-2 | TRBV27 | - | CASSLVVGDNYGYTF | TGTGCCAGCAGTTTAGTAGTCGGGGATAACTATGGCTACACCTTC
- | TRBJ2-1 | TRBV5-1 | - | CASSLVQGGEQFF | TGCGCCAGCAGCTTGGTACAGGGCGGTGAGCAGTTCTTC
TRBD2 | TRBJ2-3 | TRBV20-1 | - | CSASGPLAGEFSDTQYF | TGCAGTGCTAGTGGCCCTCTAGCGGGAGAGTTCTCAGATACGCAGTATTTT
- | TRBJ2-3 | TRBV24-1 | - | CATSSADTQYF | TGTGCCACCAGTTCCGCAGATACGCAGTATTTT